This entry lists 19 T cell receptor beta chains sequenced from one sample in a study of cytomegalovirus exposure and HLA in healthy donors. Primers included in the PCR were 60 Vbeta and 13 Jbeta primers. Produced via immunoSEQ multiplex PCR; TCRdb's table is partial and in-frame only. The sample lists under 200,000 clones; approximately 12% were seen once. The sample comprised PBMCs. The receptors were sampled from a man aged 45 to 65 in good health and CMV-seropositive.

This sequence joins TRBV28 and TRBJ2-7, with D perhaps matching TRBD1 (6 bases). The CDR3 is made up of 14 amino acids. V lost 1 base, J lost 0 bases, and 7 bases lay in between. Looked up from germline, CDR1 is MDHEN and CDR2 is SYDVKM. The CDR3, as DNA: TGTGCCAGCAGTTTATCGGACAGCTCCTACGAGCAGTACGTC. Translating it yields CASSLSDSSYEQYV.

The chain links TRBV5-1 to TRBJ2-7, with 8 nucleotides matching TRBD1. Germline CDR1 reads SGHRS; CDR2 reads YFSETQ. V lost 4 bases, J lost 3 bases, and 6 bases stayed unmatched. This CDR3 is built from 14 residues. The CDR3 DNA is TGCGCCAGCAGCGGCGGACAGGGTTTCTACGAGCAGTACTTC. It is translated as CASSGGQGFYEQYF.

The chain employs TRBV6-6 and TRBJ1-6; 10 positions match TRBD1. This CDR3 has 16 residues. Trimming removed 2 bases from V and 7 bases from J; junction bases left unmatched: 5. Germline V CDR1 and CDR2: MNHNY, SVGAGI (reference sequence). The CDR3 nucleotides are TGTGCCAGCAGTTACCCCGGGGACAGGGGAAATTCACCCCTCCACTTT. It encodes CASSYPGDRGNSPLHF.

This clone appeared a few times. The chain carries TRBV11-3 and TRBJ2-5, with TRBD2 identical over 8 bases. CDR1 SGHNT and CDR2 YENEEA come from the germline V gene. The trim removed 5 bases at V and 1 base at J, leaving 9 bases unmatched. CDR3 size: 16 residues. CDR3 coding DNA: TGTGCCAGCAGCCCCTCACCGGGGGGGGGCCAAGAGACCCAGTACTTC. Protein: CASSPSPGGGQETQYF.

The V gene is TRBV11-2, the J gene TRBJ1-1; maybe TRBD1 (6 bases). Germline assignment: CDR1 SGHAT and CDR2 FQNNGV. The CDR3 runs to 14 residues. V lost 5 bases and J lost 3, with 13 bases in between. CDR3 in DNA: TGTGCCAGCAGCCGACACAGGGTGGACACTGAAGCTTTCTTT. It encodes CASSRHRVDTEAFF.

This clone occurred a few times. V is TRBV5-4 and J is TRBJ2-5; perhaps TRBD1 as D (6 bases). The ends were cut back, 3 bases at V and 2 bases at J, with 11 bases in the middle. Germline V gene lookup returns CDR1 SGHNT and CDR2 YYREEE (reference sequence). The CDR3 sequence is 14 residues long. The CDR3: CASSSGQIQETQYF. CDR3 sequence (DNA): TGTGCCAGCAGCTCGGGACAAATACAAGAGACCCAGTACTTC.

The chain is built from TRBV4-2 and TRBJ1-4, with 7 nucleotides matching TRBD1. The ends lost 4 bases at V and 7 bases at J; junction bases unmatched: 9. Germline V gives CDR1 LGHNA, CDR2 YNFKEQ. The CDR3 covers 15 residues. CDR3 residues: CASSLFQGGGEKLFF. The CDR3 bases are TGTGCCAGCAGCCTTTTCCAGGGGGGAGGTGAAAAACTGTTTTTT.

V usage is TRBV9 and J usage is TRBJ1-1; no clear D. CDR3 length equals 13 residues. CDR1 is SGDLS, CDR2 YYNGEE, per germline. The V end lost 5 bases, the J end lost 3 bases, and 11 bases lay between the germline ends. CDR3 bases: TGTGCCAGCAGTAACGGTTATGACACTGAAGCTTTCTTT. Protein: CASSNGYDTEAFF.

This clone turned up a few times. This chain uses TRBV7-2 with TRBJ1-2; 9 positions agree with TRBD1. After removal of 5 bases from V and 3 bases from J, the junction contained 4 bases not matched to a gene. The CDR3 is 14 residues long. The germline gives CDR1 SGHTA, CDR2 FQGNSA. The CDR3 DNA sequence: TGTGCCAGCAGCACCGGGACAGGGCACTATGGCTACACCTTC. It yields the protein CASSTGTGHYGYTF.

CDR3 in DNA: TGTGCCAGCAGCTCACTAGCGGGGGCCATTCAGTACTTC. Translated: CASSSLAGAIQYF. The genes are TRBV11-3 and TRBJ2-4; TRBD2 aligns across 11 bases. V gave up 4 bases and J gave up 9 bases; unmatched junction bases: 2. The CDR3 covers 13 residues. Looked up from germline, CDR1 is SGHNT and CDR2 is YENEEA. Looking up the rest from reference TRBV11-3 and TRBJ2-4 gives the full variable domain: EAGVVQSPRYKIIEKKQPVAFWCNPISGHNTLYWYLQNLGQGPELLIRYENEEAVDDSQLPKDRFSAERLKGVDSTLKIQPAELGDSAVYLCASSSLAGAIQYFGAGTRLSVL.

V usage is TRBV21-1 and J usage is TRBJ2-3; the table gives TRBD2 as D, unverified against the DNA. TRBV21-1 is assigned pseudogene status. The CDR3 is 17 residues long. CDR3 in amino acids: CASSKGGTSGFTDTQYF. In DNA form, the CDR3 reads TGTGCCAGCAGCAAAGGGGGGACTAGCGGATTCACAGATACGCAGTATTTT.

The chain links TRBV6-6 to TRBJ2-5, with unresolved D. V lost 0 bases and J 4 bases, leaving 3 bases between the germline ends. This CDR3 contains 12 residues. Germline V CDR1 and CDR2: MNHNY, SVGAGI (reference sequence). The CDR3: CASSYSRETQYF. The CDR3 nucleotides are TGTGCCAGCAGTTACTCGAGAGAGACCCAGTACTTC.

This chain links TRBV9 with TRBJ2-3; TRBD2 aligns across 8 bases. V lost 3 bases to trimming and J lost 6 bases; unmatched junction nucleotides: 12. Per the germline V gene, CDR1 is SGDLS and CDR2 is YYNGEE. CDR3 length: 16 residues. The DNA of the CDR3 is TGTGCCAGCAGCGACACACCGGGACTAGGAGGGGATACGCAGTATTTT. Protein product: CASSDTPGLGGDTQYF.

This chain connects TRBV7-8 to TRBJ2-1; D remains ambiguous. The CDR3 sequence is 14 residues long. With 2 bases removed from V and 5 bases from J, the gap between germline ends came to 10 bases. In germline, CDR1 is SGHVS, CDR2 FQNEAQ. The CDR3 reads CASSLSWQDNEQFF. Here the CDR3 DNA reads TGTGCCAGCAGCTTATCTTGGCAGGACAATGAGCAGTTCTTC.

This clone turned up a few times. The V gene is TRBV28, the J gene TRBJ2-6; 9 bases line up with TRBD1. The J segment lost 3 bases and the V segment lost 6 bases, leaving 6 bases of the junction unmatched. The CDR3 spans 16 residues. Germline loops: CDR1 MDHEN, CDR2 SYDVKM. In DNA, the CDR3 is TGTGCCAGCAGAACAGGGGGCGCTTATGGGGCCAACGTCCTGACTTTC. Amino acids: CASRTGGAYGANVLTF.

A few counts support this clone. The chain combines TRBV11-3 with TRBJ2-5; 11 nucleotides align to TRBD2. The length of the CDR3 is 16 residues. Germline values: CDR1 SGHNT, CDR2 YENEEA. J was trimmed by 1 base and V by 11 bases; bases with no gene match: 12. CDR3 sequence reads: CASSSLAGGLQETQYF. CDR3 in DNA: TGTGCCTCTTCCAGCCTAGCGGGGGGACTCCAAGAGACCCAGTACTTC.

Regarding this clone: It is likely a read error, because the conserved phenylalanine at the end of the CDR3 is missing. The rearrangement uses TRBV11-2 and TRBJ1-1; 7 nucleotides align to TRBD1. The CDR3 is 15 residues long. In germline, CDR1 is SGHAT, CDR2 FQNNGV. Unmatched junction bases numbered 6, after V lost 1 base and J lost 4 bases. The CDR3 loop is CASSLVPGGTTEAFV. In nucleotides, the CDR3 is TGTGCCAGCAGCTTAGTTCCAGGGGGAACCACTGAAGCTTTCGTT.

The V call is TRBV6-7, the J call TRBJ2-5, with a possible D match to TRBD1 (5 bases). TRBV6-7 is labeled an ORF, and its function is uncertain. This CDR3 spans 15 amino acids. V was pared by 4 bases and J by 3 bases, with 15 bases between. The CDR3: CASSSVGRAKETQYF. The CDR3 bases are TGTGCCAGCAGTTCGGTAGGCAGGGCCAAAGAGACCCAGTACTTC.

The chain employs TRBV15 and TRBJ1-5; 8 positions match TRBD1. Trimming cost V 8 bases and J 4 bases; bases outside gene matches: 1. This CDR3 has 12 residues. Germline assignment: CDR1 LNHNV and CDR2 YYDKDF (reference sequence). In DNA form, the CDR3 reads TGTGCCACCGGGACAGGAAATCAGCCCCAGCATTTT. Residues: CATGTGNQPQHF.